This is a list of T cell receptor beta chains from one sample in a study of immune heterogeneity within non-small cell lung tumors. A single record per CDR3 protein comes from TCRdb applying MiXCR to the multiplex PCR reads. The sample holds around 11,000 distinct CDR3 sequences, around 30% seen once. The source material was lung tumor tissue. Receptors were obtained from a woman aged 50 to 65 with non-small cell lung cancer. The CDR3 runs from the conserved cysteine through the conserved F or W. A D gene is named only where the DNA matches it firmly. Part of the rows lack a size; the others show once, few, many or a class for expanded clones.

cdr3_aa: CASSRRDRGVSSNQPQHF
cdr3_nt: TGTGCCAGCAGTAGACGGGACAGGGGAGTCAGTAGCAATCAGCCCCAGCATTTT
j_call: TRBJ1-5
cdr3_length: 18
v_call: TRBV6-1
clone_size: many
d_call: TRBD1

cdr3_aa: CASSYRDSLPYEQYF
cdr3_nt: TGCGCCAGCAGCTACCGGGACAGCCTACCCTACGAGCAGTACTTC
j_call: TRBJ2-7
cdr3_length: 15
v_call: TRBV5-1
clone_size: many
d_call: TRBD1

cdr3_aa: CASSLVRDSPLHF
cdr3_nt: TGTGCCAGCAGCTTAGTACGGGATTCACCCCTCCACTTT
j_call: TRBJ1-6
cdr3_length: 13
v_call: TRBV7-8
clone_size: medium-sized
d_call: NA

cdr3_aa: CASRKTPATNEKLFF
cdr3_nt: TGTGCCAGCAGAAAGACACCGGCAACTAATGAAAAACTGTTTTTT
j_call: TRBJ1-4
cdr3_length: 15
v_call: TRBV28
clone_size: NA
d_call: NA

cdr3_aa: CASSSPLFRTSGRANEQFF
cdr3_nt: TGTGCCAGCAGCTCCCCCCTATTTCGGACTAGCGGGAGGGCAAATGAGCAGTTCTTC
j_call: TRBJ2-1
cdr3_length: 19
v_call: TRBV6-1
clone_size: many
d_call: TRBD2

cdr3_aa: CVSSISNNQPQHF
cdr3_nt: TGTGTCAGTAGTATATCAAACAATCAGCCCCAGCATTTT
j_call: TRBJ1-5
cdr3_length: 13
v_call: TRBV19
clone_size: NA
d_call: NA

cdr3_aa: CSAKDGTVNTEAFF
cdr3_nt: TGCAGTGCAAAGGACGGGACGGTGAACACTGAAGCTTTCTTT
j_call: TRBJ1-1
cdr3_length: 14
v_call: TRBV20-1
clone_size: NA
d_call: NA

cdr3_aa: CASREKAGELFF
cdr3_nt: TGTGCCAGCAGGGAAAAAGCCGGGGAGCTGTTTTTT
j_call: TRBJ2-2
cdr3_length: 12
v_call: TRBV6-1
clone_size: large
d_call: NA

cdr3_aa: CSAPRQGGTEAFF
cdr3_nt: TGCAGTGCCCCACGACAGGGGGGCACTGAAGCTTTCTTT
j_call: TRBJ1-1
cdr3_length: 13
v_call: TRBV20-1
clone_size: few
d_call: TRBD1

cdr3_aa: CASSGAVNSPLHF
cdr3_nt: TGTGCCAGCAGCGGGGCGGTTAATTCACCCCTCCACTTT
j_call: TRBJ1-6
cdr3_length: 13
v_call: TRBV3-1
clone_size: few
d_call: NA

cdr3_aa: CASSLDQGADTQYF
cdr3_nt: TGTGCCAGCAGCTTAGATCAAGGGGCAGATACGCAGTATTTT
j_call: TRBJ2-3
cdr3_length: 14
v_call: TRBV7-2
clone_size: many
d_call: NA

cdr3_aa: CASSGDLYRETQYF
cdr3_nt: TGTGCCAGCAGCGGCGACTTATACCGAGAGACCCAGTACTTC
j_call: TRBJ2-5
cdr3_length: 14
v_call: TRBV6-1
clone_size: NA
d_call: NA

cdr3_aa: CAWSVGLPYEQYF
cdr3_nt: TGTGCCTGGAGTGTGGGCCTGCCCTACGAGCAGTACTTC
j_call: TRBJ2-7
cdr3_length: 13
v_call: TRBV30
clone_size: medium-sized
d_call: NA

cdr3_aa: CSVEGGSKQYF
cdr3_nt: TGCAGCGTTGAAGGAGGTAGCAAGCAGTATTTT
j_call: TRBJ2-3
cdr3_length: 11
v_call: TRBV29-1
clone_size: NA
d_call: NA

cdr3_aa: CASSFPPQGRGNQPQHF
cdr3_nt: TGTGCCAGCAGTTTCCCCCCTCAGGGGAGGGGTAATCAGCCCCAGCATTTT
j_call: TRBJ1-5
cdr3_length: 17
v_call: TRBV28
clone_size: many
d_call: NA

cdr3_aa: CASSYWTFGTDTQYF
cdr3_nt: TGTGCCAGCAGCTATTGGACATTCGGGACAGATACGCAGTATTTT
j_call: TRBJ2-3
cdr3_length: 15
v_call: TRBV7-8
clone_size: medium-sized
d_call: NA

cdr3_aa: CASNIIGLADNEQFF
cdr3_nt: TGTGCCAGCAACATTATAGGACTAGCGGACAATGAGCAGTTCTTC
j_call: TRBJ2-1
cdr3_length: 15
v_call: TRBV11-2
clone_size: many
d_call: TRBD2

cdr3_aa: CASTPGYTIYF
cdr3_nt: TGTGCCAGCACCCCAGGGTACACCATATATTTT
j_call: TRBJ1-3
cdr3_length: 11
v_call: TRBV25-1
clone_size: NA
d_call: NA

cdr3_aa: CASSRQVRGADTQYF
cdr3_nt: TGTGCCAGCAGTAGACAGGTGCGAGGTGCAGATACGCAGTATTTT
j_call: TRBJ2-3
cdr3_length: 15
v_call: TRBV25-1
clone_size: few
d_call: NA

cdr3_aa: CSALFDGELYEQYF
cdr3_nt: TGCAGTGCCTTATTTGACGGAGAACTCTACGAGCAGTACTTC
j_call: TRBJ2-7
cdr3_length: 14
v_call: TRBV20-1
clone_size: many
d_call: NA